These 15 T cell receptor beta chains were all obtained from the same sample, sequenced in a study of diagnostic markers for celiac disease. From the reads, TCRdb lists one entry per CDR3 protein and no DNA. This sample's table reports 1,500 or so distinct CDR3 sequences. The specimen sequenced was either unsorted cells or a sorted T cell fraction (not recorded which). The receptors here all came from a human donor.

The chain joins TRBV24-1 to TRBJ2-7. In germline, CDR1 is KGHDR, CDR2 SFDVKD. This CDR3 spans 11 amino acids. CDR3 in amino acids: CATSDEDEQYF.

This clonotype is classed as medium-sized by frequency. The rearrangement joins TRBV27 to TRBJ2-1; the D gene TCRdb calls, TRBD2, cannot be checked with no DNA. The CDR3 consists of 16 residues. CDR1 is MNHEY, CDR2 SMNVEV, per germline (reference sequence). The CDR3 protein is CASSLRSGQGPDEQFF.

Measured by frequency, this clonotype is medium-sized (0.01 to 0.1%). The CDR3: CATSRGGLSNNNPSTDTQYF. J is TRBJ2-3 and V is TRBV15; TCRdb outputs TRBD2, but without DNA this stays unchecked. This CDR3 comprises 20 residues. CDR1 and CDR2 from the germline V gene are LNHNV and YYDKDF (reference sequence).

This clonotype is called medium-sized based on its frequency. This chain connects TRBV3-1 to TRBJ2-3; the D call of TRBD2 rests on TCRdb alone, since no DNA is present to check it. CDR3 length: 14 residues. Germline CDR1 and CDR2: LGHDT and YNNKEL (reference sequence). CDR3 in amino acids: CASSLEDPTMAQYF.

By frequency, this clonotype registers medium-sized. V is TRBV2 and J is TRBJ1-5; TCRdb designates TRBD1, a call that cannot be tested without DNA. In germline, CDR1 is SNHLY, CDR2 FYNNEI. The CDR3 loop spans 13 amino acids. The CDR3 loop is CAGRRQPNQPQHF.

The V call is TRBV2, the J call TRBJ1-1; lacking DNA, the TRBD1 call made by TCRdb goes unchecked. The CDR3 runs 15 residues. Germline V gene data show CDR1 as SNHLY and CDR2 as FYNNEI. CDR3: CASSDPTGFNTEAFF. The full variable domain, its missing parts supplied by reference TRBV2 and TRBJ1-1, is EPEVTQTPSHQVTQMGQEVILRCVPISNHLYFYWYRQILGQKVEFLVSFYNNEISEKSEIFDDQFSVERPDGSNFTLKIRSTKLEDSAMYFCASSDPTGFNTEAFFGQGTRLTVV.

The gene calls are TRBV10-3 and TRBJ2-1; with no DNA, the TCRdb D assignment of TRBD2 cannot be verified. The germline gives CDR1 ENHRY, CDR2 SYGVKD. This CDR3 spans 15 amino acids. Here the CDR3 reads CAIILLAGATNEQFF.

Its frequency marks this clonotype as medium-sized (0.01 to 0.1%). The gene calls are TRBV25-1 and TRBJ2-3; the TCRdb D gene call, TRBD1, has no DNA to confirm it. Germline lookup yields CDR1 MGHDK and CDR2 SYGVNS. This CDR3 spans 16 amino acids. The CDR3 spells CASRPRGQPYTDTQYF.

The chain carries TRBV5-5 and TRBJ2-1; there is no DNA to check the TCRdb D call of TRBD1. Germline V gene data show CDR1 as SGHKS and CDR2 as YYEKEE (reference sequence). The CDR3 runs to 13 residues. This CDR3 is CASSLQGRNEQFF.

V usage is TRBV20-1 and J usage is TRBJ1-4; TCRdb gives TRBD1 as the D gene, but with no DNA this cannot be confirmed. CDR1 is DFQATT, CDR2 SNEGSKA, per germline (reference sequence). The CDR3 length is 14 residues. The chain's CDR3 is CSARASQGNEKLFF.

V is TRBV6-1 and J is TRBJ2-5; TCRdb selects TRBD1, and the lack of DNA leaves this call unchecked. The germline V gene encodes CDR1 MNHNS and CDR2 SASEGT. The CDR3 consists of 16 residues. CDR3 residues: CASSSGLQTGGETQYF.

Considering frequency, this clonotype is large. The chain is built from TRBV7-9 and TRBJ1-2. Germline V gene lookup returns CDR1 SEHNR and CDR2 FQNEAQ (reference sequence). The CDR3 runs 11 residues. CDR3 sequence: CASSSGYGYTF.

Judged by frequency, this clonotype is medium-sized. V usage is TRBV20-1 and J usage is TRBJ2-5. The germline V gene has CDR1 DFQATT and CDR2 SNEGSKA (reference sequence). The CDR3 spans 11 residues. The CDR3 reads CSASGEETQYF.

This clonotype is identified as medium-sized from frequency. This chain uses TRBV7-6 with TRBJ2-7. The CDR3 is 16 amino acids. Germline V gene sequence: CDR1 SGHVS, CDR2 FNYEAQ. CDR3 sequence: CASSLGGSGTSYEQYF.

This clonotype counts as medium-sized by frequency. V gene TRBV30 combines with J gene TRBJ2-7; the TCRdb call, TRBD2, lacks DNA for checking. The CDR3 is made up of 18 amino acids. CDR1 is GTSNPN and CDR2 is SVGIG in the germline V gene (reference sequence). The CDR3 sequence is CAWSVKPHTSGGTYEQYF.